This T cell receptor beta chain was sequenced during a study of T cell clonality in common variable immunodeficiency. Germline CDR1 is LNHDA and CDR2 is SQIVND (reference sequence). Trimming removed 2 bases from V and 6 bases from J; junction bases left unmatched: 7. The CDR3 extends over 14 amino acids. CVID subjects were about 14 female and 25 to 35 male, aged 9 to 64. Caucasian heritage predominated among both patients and controls. Blood samples were heparinized, 5 to 8 ml per donor. Some clones are missing from TCRdb's copy, which holds only in-frame ones; the method was immunoSEQ multiplex PCR. The sample offers over 30,000 clones and no singletons, the top ten holding more than 25%. Study results and caveats: Common variable immunodeficiency TCR beta sequences reportedly had fewer deletions and N-nucleotide insertions.

This clone has just a few counts. Its cognate antigen is unknown. Read sequence stops 3 residues before the CDR3 end, and the germline J gene provides the missing end. Additional DNA sequences in this sample encode the identical CDR3. The chain couples TRBV19 to TRBJ2-7, with 7 bases aligning to TRBD1. Material: peripheral blood mononuclear cells. The clonotype comes from a human donor with common variable immunodeficiency. The chain's CDR3 is CASSISGGPAEQYF. Partial CDR3 DNA: TGTGCCAGTAGTATATCAGGGGGTCCCGCCGAG.